This TCR beta chain was recovered during a study of shared clonotypes between healthy human individuals. Only CD45RO-negative cells positively selected for CCR7 counted as naive CD8 cells, so terminally differentiated effector memory CD45RA+ cells were excluded. General study points: Memory subsets had estimated richness that was generally smaller than that of naive subsets.

Comment on this clone: The target antigen is unknown.

TCRdb's copy holds only in-frame clones and misses some; the assay was immunoSEQ multiplex PCR. The sample includes under 1 million clones, around 96% of them seen just once. Germline V gene lookup returns CDR1 SGHDN and CDR2 FVKESK. This CDR3 region has 16 residues. V was clipped by 2 bases and J by 3 bases; unmatched bases: 5. Material for sequencing was naive CD8+ T cells sorted from blood. This TCR was sampled from a man aged 25-45 years in good health. The chain combines TRBV14 with TRBJ2-1; TRBD2 agrees at 9 bases. CDR3 sequence: CASSQPGTSSYNEQFF. The CDR3 DNA reads as TGTGCCAGCAGCCAACCCGGGACTAGCAGCTACAATGAGCAGTTCTTC.